Sequencing of this T cell receptor (beta chain) was carried out in a study of blood T cell repertoires in COVID-19. About the research overall: The United States, Italy and Spain were the sources of the acute and convalescent COVID-19 samples.

This clone has only a few counts. Original methodology: Cell counts per sample came from amplifying reference gene primers. The repertoire was sequenced with immunoSEQ multiplex PCR; TCRdb's copy has only in-frame clones and lacks some. V and J calls and clone size are those listed in that table; D and trimming were worked out from the DNA. The table lists tens of thousands of clones, less than 95% of them singletons. This CDR3 region has 16 residues. In germline, CDR1 is LNHDA, CDR2 SQIVND (reference sequence). Trimming left V 5 bases short and J 3 bases short, with 14 bases between. This chain connects TRBV19 to TRBJ2-6, with D perhaps TRBD1 (6 bases). The material sequenced was peripheral blood. The TCR originated in a man aged 65 to 79 with acute or convalescent COVID-19. CDR3 bases: TGTGCCAGTAGTGCTACAGGGTTCGGTGGGGCCAACGTCCTGACTTTC. This translates into CASSATGFGGANVLTF.